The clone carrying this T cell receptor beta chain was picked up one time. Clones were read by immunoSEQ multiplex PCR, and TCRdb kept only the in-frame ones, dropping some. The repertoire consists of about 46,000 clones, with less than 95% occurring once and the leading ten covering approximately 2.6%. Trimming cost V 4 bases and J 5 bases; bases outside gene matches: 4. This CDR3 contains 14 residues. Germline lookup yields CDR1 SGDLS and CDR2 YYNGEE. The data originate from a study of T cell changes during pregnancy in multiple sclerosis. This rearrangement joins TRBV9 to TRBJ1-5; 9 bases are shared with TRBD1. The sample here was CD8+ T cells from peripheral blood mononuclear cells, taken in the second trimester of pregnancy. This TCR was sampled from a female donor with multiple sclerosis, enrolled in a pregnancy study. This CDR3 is CASSQQGADQPQHF. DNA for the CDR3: TGTGCCAGCAGCCAACAGGGGGCTGATCAGCCCCAGCATTTT.